These 7 T cell receptor beta chains came from one sample sequenced in a study of graft-versus-host responses after intestinal transplantation. The antigens of these receptors remain unknown. Measured with immunoSEQ multiplex PCR; TCRdb has only the in-frame clones, and not every one. The sample includes around 40,000 clones, roughly 95% seen only once; the top ten take almost 0.55%. The starting material was unstimulated CD8+ T cells sorted from spleen or lymph node cells, obtained before transplant. These receptors were collected from a human donor who was the organ donor for an intestinal transplant.

The V call is TRBV5-5, the J call TRBJ1-1; perhaps TRBD1 as D (5 bases). Germline V CDR1 and CDR2: SGHKS, YYEKEE (reference sequence). Trimming took off 0 bases at V and 5 bases at J, with 20 bases between the two ends. This CDR3 has 17 amino acids. The DNA for the CDR3 is TGTGCCAGCAGCTTGGAGTTGGTTACGGGATGGGGGACTGAAGCTTTCTTT. Translated, it gives CASSLELVTGWGTEAFF.

CDR3 DNA sequence: TGTGCCAGCAGTTCCCTAAGCGGGGGGGATACCTACGAGCAGTACTTC. Amino acid sequence: CASSSLSGGDTYEQYF. This chain links TRBV27 with TRBJ2-7; 10 bases align to TRBD2. The CDR3 has 16 amino acids. Per the germline V gene, CDR1 is MNHEY and CDR2 is SMNVEV (reference sequence). After removal of 4 bases from V and 2 bases from J, the junction contained 8 bases not matched to a gene.

The chain joins TRBV7-9 to TRBJ2-5; a possible D gene is TRBD1 (5 bases). This CDR3 contains 19 residues. The V and J ends lost 2 bases and 3 bases respectively, with 25 bases between them. The V gene's germline CDR1 is SEHNR and CDR2 FQNEAQ (reference sequence). CDR3 bases: TGTGCCAGCAGCTTAAGTGATCATTCACCCCCAGGGTGGGAAGAGACCCAGTACTTC. Its translation is CASSLSDHSPPGWEETQYF.

The V call is TRBV6-6, the J call TRBJ2-3; perhaps TRBD2 as D (6 bases). Germline V gene lookup returns CDR1 MNHNY and CDR2 SVGAGI (reference sequence). The CDR3 totals 15 residues. Trimming pared 2 bases from V and 2 bases from J, leaving 11 bases between. CDR3 in DNA: TGTGCCAGCAGTTACATCGGGGGAGTCACAGATACGCAGTATTTT. Amino acids: CASSYIGGVTDTQYF.

This sequence joins TRBV13 and TRBJ2-7; no clear D. CDR1 and CDR2 (germline): PRHDT, FYEKMQ (reference sequence). The CDR3 is 15 residues long. Trimming removed 5 bases from V and 0 bases from J, with 14 bases in between. Here the CDR3 reads CASSPEQGISYEQYF. DNA of the CDR3: TGTGCCAGCAGCCCCGAGCAAGGGATCTCCTACGAGCAGTACTTC.

This chain connects TRBV27 to TRBJ1-5; perhaps TRBD1 as D (6 bases). The CDR3 spans 15 residues. Trimming took 4 bases from V and 2 from J, leaving 12 bases between them. Germline loops: CDR1 MNHEY, CDR2 SMNVEV (reference sequence). The DNA of the CDR3 is TGTGCCAGCAGTTCAGGGGTGGAGGGCAATCAGCCCCAGCATTTT. It yields the protein CASSSGVEGNQPQHF.

The chain employs TRBV23-1 and TRBJ1-2, with a possible D match to TRBD1 (5 bases). TRBV23-1 qualifies as an ORF whose function is uncertain. There are 15 residues in the CDR3. Trimming shortened V by 2 bases and J by 4 bases, and 14 bases separated the two germline ends. The CDR3 DNA reads as TGCGCCAGCAGTCAAAATGACAGCCGCTCCTATGGCTACACCTTC. Its translation is CASSQNDSRSYGYTF.